This entry concerns a single T cell receptor beta chain. Its antigen remains unidentified. V gave up 1 base and J gave up 0 bases; unmatched junction bases: 4. The CDR3 is 18 amino acids. Germline lookup yields CDR1 LGHNA and CDR2 YSLEER. This sample was taken from a study of cytomegalovirus exposure and HLA in healthy donors. Study-level findings and limits: Indistinguishability led to the exclusion of some V segments, TRBV6-2 and TRBV6-3 included. In a later analysis, at a false discovery rate of 0.05, 16,951 TCR beta sequences matched HLA alleles. Data from an earlier analysis indicated that most TCR beta V segments were productive either about 90% or about 30% of the time.

PCR involved 60 Vbeta and 13 Jbeta primers. Assay: immunoSEQ multiplex PCR; the TCRdb copy retains only in-frame clones and omits some. This table holds 95,000 to 150,000 clones, roughly 80% found once. The chain couples TRBV4-3 to TRBJ2-6; TRBD1 aligns across 9 bases. Material: PBMCs. The sequence was collected from a man aged 30 to 45 in good health and CMV-seronegative. The CDR3 DNA reads as TGCGCCAGCAGCCAAGCCGGGACAGGGACCTCTGGGGCCAACGTCCTGACTTTC. Its protein is CASSQAGTGTSGANVLTF.